The 21 T cell receptor beta chains below all came from one sample that was sequenced in a study of radiotherapy plus CTLA-4 blockade in lung cancer. Sequencing used immunoSEQ multiplex PCR; TCRdb keeps in-frame clones, though not all of them. The sample yields about 46,000 clones, 70% to 80% seen once. The material sequenced was peripheral blood, taken from a patient treated with radiotherapy plus ipilimumab. These receptors originate from a human donor with non-small cell lung cancer who had a complete response to radiotherapy plus ipilimumab.

The chain uses TRBV6-6 and TRBJ1-6; 10 bases are a match to TRBD1. The germline gives CDR1 MNHNY, CDR2 SVGAGI (reference sequence). The J segment lost 10 bases and the V segment lost 2 bases, leaving 5 bases of the junction unmatched. There are 15 residues in the CDR3. The CDR3 DNA follows: TGTGCCAGCAGTTACCGAGGGACAGGGGACTCACCCCTCCACTTT. Translated, it gives CASSYRGTGDSPLHF.

This chain joins TRBV29-1 and TRBJ1-1, with D maybe TRBD1 (5 bases). V dropped 0 bases and J dropped 7 bases, with 9 bases sitting between them. CDR3 size: 12 residues. Germline CDR1 reads SQVTM; CDR2 reads ANQGSEA. CDR3: CSVEEGAYEAFF. In DNA, the CDR3 is TGCAGCGTTGAAGAAGGGGCCTATGAAGCTTTCTTT.

This clone occurred a few times. The chain carries TRBV29-1 and TRBJ2-2; unclear D gene. CDR1 SQVTM and CDR2 ANQGSEA come from the germline V gene. The CDR3 contains 11 residues. The V end lost 4 bases, the J end lost 7 bases, and 7 bases lay between the germline ends. CDR3 nucleotides: TGCAGCGTTGTACGAGGCGGGGAGCTGTTTTTT. This encodes CSVVRGGELFF.

This clone was found once. The V call is TRBV12-5, the J call TRBJ2-5, with 7 bases lining up with TRBD1. Germline trimming cut 4 bases from V and 0 bases from J; bases unmatched to any gene: 2. Per the germline V gene, CDR1 is LGHNT and CDR2 is FRNRAP. The CDR3 length is 14 residues. The CDR3 DNA reads as TGTGCTAGTGGTTCAACAGGGGACCAAGAGACCCAGTACTTC. Encoded protein: CASGSTGDQETQYF.

This chain joins TRBV10-1 and TRBJ2-1, with TRBD2 matching 8 bases. CDR3 length: 16 amino acids. Germline assignment: CDR1 WNHNN and CDR2 SYGVQD (reference sequence). Trimming cost V 0 bases and J 4 bases; bases outside gene matches: 5. In DNA, the CDR3 is TGCGCCAGCAGTGAGTCCGCTAGCGGGTCTTACAATGAGCAGTTCTTC. Translated, it gives CASSESASGSYNEQFF.

This sequence joins TRBV6-6 and TRBJ2-7, with D possibly matching TRBD1 (7 bases). Germline V gene sequence: CDR1 MNHNY, CDR2 SVGAGI (reference sequence). The CDR3 loop spans 14 amino acids. V lost 7 bases and J 4 bases, leaving 17 bases between the germline ends. The CDR3 reads CASTTGDRYYEQYV. The CDR3 DNA follows: TGTGCCAGCACCACGGGGGACAGATATTACGAGCAGTACGTC.

As to this clone: The junction shows a germline mismatch at one end, possibly a read error. This rearrangement joins TRBV7-7 to TRBJ2-3; D may be TRBD2 (6 bases). The CDR3 length is 17 residues. Germline loops: CDR1 SSHAT, CDR2 FNYEAQ (reference sequence). CDR3 coding DNA: TGTGCTAGCAGCTTAAGGCCGGCTAGCGATCCCACAGATACGCAGTATTTT. Amino acids: CASSLRPASDPTDTQYF.

This clone has only a few counts. The chain is built from TRBV4-3 and TRBJ1-4, with TRBD1 identical over 8 bases. J lost 14 bases, V lost 3 bases, and 14 bases had no gene match. The CDR3 sequence is 15 residues long. The germline gives CDR1 LGHNA, CDR2 YSLEER. CDR3 protein: CASSQDRDRYERLFF. The CDR3 DNA reads TGCGCCAGCAGCCAGGACCGGGACAGGTATGAAAGGCTGTTTTTT.

J is TRBJ1-5 and V is TRBV2; possibly TRBD1 for D (5 bases). The germline V and J ends were trimmed by 6 bases and 6 bases, with 12 bases remaining between them. Germline-derived CDR1 and CDR2 are SNHLY and FYNNEI. This CDR3 has 13 residues. The CDR3 is CASRDQGGQPQHF. The DNA of the CDR3 is TGTGCCAGCAGGGATCAGGGTGGTCAGCCCCAGCATTTT.

This chain links TRBV7-8 with TRBJ1-5, with D possibly being TRBD1 (6 bases). The CDR3 loop spans 16 amino acids. Trimming shortened V by 5 bases and J by 1 base, and 15 bases separated the two germline ends. The germline CDR1 and CDR2 sequences are SGHVS and FQNEAQ. CDR3 bases: TGTGCCAGCAGCCTCCTAGGGGGGGTCAGCAATCAGCCCCAGCATTTT. Translated: CASSLLGGVSNQPQHF. Full variable domain (outside the CDR3, taken from reference TRBV7-8 and TRBJ1-5): GAGVSQSPRYKVAKRGQDVALRCDPISGHVSLFWYQQALGQGPEFLTYFQNEAQLDKSGLPSDRFFAERPEGSVSTLKIQRTQQEDSAVYLCASSLLGGVSNQPQHFGDGTRLSIL.

V gene TRBV6-6 combines with J gene TRBJ2-7, with D unclear. V was clipped by 0 bases and J by 10 bases, with 13 bases between them. CDR3 size: 13 residues. Germline assignment: CDR1 MNHNY and CDR2 SVGAGI (reference sequence). The CDR3 DNA is TGTGCCAGCAGTTACTCGTCAGTTTACGGACAGTACGTC. Translating it yields CASSYSSVYGQYV.

This clone was detected only a few times. CDR3 amino acids: CASSRTGGNEQFF. The CDR3 bases are TGTGCCAGCAGTCGGACAGGGGGCAATGAGCAGTTCTTC. The V and J genes are TRBV6-1 and TRBJ2-1; 10 bases match TRBD1. V shed 5 bases, J shed 6 bases, and the junction held 1 base outside the gene matches. This CDR3 is 13 amino acids long. The V gene's germline CDR1 is MNHNS and CDR2 SASEGT.

The V call is TRBV27, the J call TRBJ1-4; D not certain. The CDR3 extends over 12 amino acids. Trimming took 5 bases from V and 7 from J, leaving 8 bases between them. From germline, CDR1 is MNHEY and CDR2 SMNVEV (reference sequence). The CDR3: CASSPRGEKLFF. CDR3 DNA: TGTGCCAGCAGTCCACGGGGTGAAAAACTGTTTTTT.

V and J are TRBV6-1 and TRBJ1-5; D is possibly TRBD1 (5 bases). Between the trimmed V and J ends, which lost 1 base and 0 bases, there was a span of 13 bases. The germline CDR1 and CDR2 sequences are MNHNS and SASEGT. The CDR3 loop spans 17 amino acids. Here the CDR3 DNA reads TGTGCCAGCAGTGAAGTTTCAGGGTGGTATAGCAATCAGCCCCAGCATTTT. Translating it yields CASSEVSGWYSNQPQHF.

The gene calls are TRBV18 and TRBJ1-1; D is unclear. The V and J ends lost 2 bases and 0 bases respectively, with 7 bases between them. The CDR3 runs 14 residues. CDR1 and CDR2 (germline): KGHSH, LQKENI. The CDR3 loop reads CASSPVSMNTEAFF. The CDR3 DNA is TGTGCCAGCTCACCAGTCTCTATGAACACTGAAGCTTTCTTT.

A single count supports this clone. The chain uses TRBV2 and TRBJ1-2; the match to TRBD1 covers 7 bases. Trimming at V came to 7 bases and at J to 4 bases, leaving 6 bases not matched to a gene. CDR1 and CDR2 from the germline V gene are SNHLY and FYNNEI. The CDR3 has 13 amino acids. In DNA form, the CDR3 reads TGTGCCAGCACTTTGAGACAGGGCTATGGCTACACCTTC. Amino acids: CASTLRQGYGYTF.

This chain links TRBV6-5 with TRBJ1-5; 9 bases agree with TRBD1. This CDR3 spans 15 amino acids. V shed 5 bases, J shed 4 bases, and the junction held 6 bases outside the gene matches. Germline assignment: CDR1 MNHEY and CDR2 SVGAGI. The DNA for the CDR3 is TGTGCCAGCAGTCTAGGACAGGGGAGGAATCAGCCCCAGCATTTT. Amino acids: CASSLGQGRNQPQHF.

The chain employs TRBV25-1 and TRBJ1-2; TRBD1 matches 7 bases. Germline assignment: CDR1 MGHDK and CDR2 SYGVNS. This CDR3 has 13 residues. The junction had 1 base not matched to a gene; V was cut back by 6 bases and J by 0 bases. The CDR3 reads CASSRGTNYGYTF. The CDR3 DNA is TGTGCCAGCAGCAGGGGGACTAACTATGGCTACACCTTC.

V and J are TRBV27 and TRBJ2-3, with D possibly TRBD1 on 6 matching bases. The V end lost 4 bases, the J end lost 0 bases, and 14 bases lay between the germline ends. Germline V gene data show CDR1 as MNHEY and CDR2 as SMNVEV (reference sequence). The CDR3 runs to 16 residues. The DNA of the CDR3 is TGTGCCAGCAGTTACACCGCAGGGGTTAGCACAGATACGCAGTATTTT. This gives the protein CASSYTAGVSTDTQYF.

This clone is classed as medium-sized. The CDR3 sequence: CASSRDYSYEQYV. The CDR3 nucleotides read TGTGCCAGCAGCCGTGACTACTCCTACGAGCAGTACGTC. This chain links TRBV7-9 with TRBJ2-7; D is possibly TRBD2 (5 bases). Germline CDR1 and CDR2: SEHNR and FQNEAQ (reference sequence). This CDR3 spans 13 amino acids. V was trimmed by 5 bases and J by 0 bases, leaving 8 bases between them.

The rearrangement joins TRBV10-3 to TRBJ1-5; 9 bases are shared with TRBD1. Losses at the gene ends were 2 bases for V and 2 bases for J; bases not matched to a gene: 7. This CDR3 is 17 amino acids long. The germline gives CDR1 ENHRY, CDR2 SYGVKD. This chain's CDR3 is CAISETGGVGGNQPQHF. CDR3 DNA sequence: TGTGCCATCAGTGAGACAGGGGGCGTCGGCGGCAATCAGCCCCAGCATTTT.